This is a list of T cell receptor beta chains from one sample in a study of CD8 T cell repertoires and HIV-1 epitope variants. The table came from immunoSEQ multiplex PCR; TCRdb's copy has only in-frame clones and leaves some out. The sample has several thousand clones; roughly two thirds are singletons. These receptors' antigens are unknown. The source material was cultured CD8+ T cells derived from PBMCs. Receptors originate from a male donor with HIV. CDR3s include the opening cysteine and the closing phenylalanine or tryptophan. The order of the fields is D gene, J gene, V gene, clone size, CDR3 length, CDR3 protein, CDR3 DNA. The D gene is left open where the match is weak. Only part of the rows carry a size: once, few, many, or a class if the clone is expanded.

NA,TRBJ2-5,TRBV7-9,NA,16,CASSPVPGRRQETQYF,TGTGCCAGCAGTCCTGTCCCGGGACGTAGACAAGAGACCCAGTACTTC
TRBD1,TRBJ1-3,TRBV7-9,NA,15,CASSNGTVSGNTIYF,TGTGCCAGCAGCAACGGGACAGTCTCTGGAAACACCATATATTTT
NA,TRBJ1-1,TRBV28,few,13,CASSPSGYTEAFF,TGTGCCAGCAGCCCCTCTGGGTACACTGAAGCTTTCTTT
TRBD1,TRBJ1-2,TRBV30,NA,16,CAWTSANRGANYGYTF,TGTGCCTGGACGTCTGCTAACAGGGGAGCTAACTATGGCTACACCTTC
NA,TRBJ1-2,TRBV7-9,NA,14,CASSLAGQNYGYTF,TGTGCCAGCAGCTTGGCCGGACAGAACTATGGCTACACCTTC
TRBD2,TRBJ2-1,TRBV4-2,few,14,CASSQEGLAVEQFF,TGTGCCAGCAGCCAAGAAGGGCTAGCGGTTGAGCAGTTCTTC
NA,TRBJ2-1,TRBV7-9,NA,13,CASSLDAGNEQFF,TGTGCCAGCAGCTTAGATGCAGGAAACGAGCAGTTCTTC
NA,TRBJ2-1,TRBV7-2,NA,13,CASSDGNYNEQFF,TGTGCCAGCAGCGATGGAAACTACAATGAGCAGTTCTTC
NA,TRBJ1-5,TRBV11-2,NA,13,CASSNDPGQPQHF,TGTGCCAGCAGCAACGATCCAGGGCAGCCCCAGCATTTT
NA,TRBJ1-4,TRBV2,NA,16,CASSDTNGATNEKLFF,TGTGCCAGCAGTGACACAAACGGGGCAACTAATGAAAAACTGTTTTTT
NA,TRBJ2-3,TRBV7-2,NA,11,CASSYGDTQYF,TGTGCCAGCAGCTATGGTGATACGCAGTATTTT
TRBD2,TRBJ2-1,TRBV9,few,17,CASSVEGLAGEYNEQFF,TGTGCCAGCAGCGTAGAGGGACTAGCGGGGGAATACAATGAGCAGTTCTTC
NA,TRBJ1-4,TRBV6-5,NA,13,CASSYKWGLKLFF,TGTGCCAGCAGTTACAAATGGGGACTAAAACTGTTTTTT
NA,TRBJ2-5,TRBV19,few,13,CASSIVGVETQYF,TGTGCCAGTAGTATAGTAGGGGTAGAGACCCAGTACTTC
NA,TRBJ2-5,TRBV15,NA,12,CATSRDDPAQYF,TGTGCCACCAGCAGAGATGACCCAGCCCAGTACTTC
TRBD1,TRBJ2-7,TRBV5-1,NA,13,CASRTGASYEQYF,TGCGCCAGTAGGACAGGGGCCTCCTACGAGCAGTACTTC
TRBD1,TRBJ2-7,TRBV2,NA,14,CASSEGQGRNEQYF,TGTGCCAGCAGTGAGGGACAGGGGAGAAACGAGCAGTACTTC
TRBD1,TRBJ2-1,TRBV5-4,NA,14,CASSFPGQGNEQFF,TGTGCCAGCAGCTTCCCTGGACAGGGCAATGAGCAGTTCTTC